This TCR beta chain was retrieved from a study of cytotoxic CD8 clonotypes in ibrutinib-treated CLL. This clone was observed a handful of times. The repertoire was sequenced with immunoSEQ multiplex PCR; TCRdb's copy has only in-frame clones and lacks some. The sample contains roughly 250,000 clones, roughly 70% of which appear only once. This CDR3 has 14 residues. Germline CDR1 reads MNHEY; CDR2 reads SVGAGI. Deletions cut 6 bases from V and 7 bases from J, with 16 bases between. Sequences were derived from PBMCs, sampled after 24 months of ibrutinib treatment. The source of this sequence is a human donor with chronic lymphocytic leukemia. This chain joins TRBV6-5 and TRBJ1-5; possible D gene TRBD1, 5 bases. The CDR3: CASREGRGRQPQHF. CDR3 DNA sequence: TGTGCCAGCAGGGAAGGGAGGGGAAGGCAGCCCCAGCATTTT.